This TCR beta chain was captured in a study of T cells in Graves' hyperthyroidism and ophthalmopathy. The germline V gene encodes CDR1 SEHNR and CDR2 FQNEAQ (reference sequence). The germline V and J ends were trimmed by 3 bases and 9 bases, with 18 bases remaining between them. CDR3 size: 15 residues. This clonotype was counted many times. What was amplified from RNA transcripts were TCR beta CDR3 regions. Carried out on the TCR CDR3, a first-round RT-PCR used the HTBI primer set. TCRdb reprocessed the multiplex PCR reads via MiXCR and lists one record per CDR3 protein. The sample has a few hundred thousand distinct CDR3 sequences, 15% to 19% seen once.

Source material: blood. This sequence joins TRBV7-9 and TRBJ2-1; no clear D. This TCR was sampled from a woman younger than 45 with Graves' hyperthyroidism. The CDR3, as DNA: TGTGCCAGCAGCTTCGTGGGCCCTATAGCCAGTGAGCAGTTCTTC. This translates into CASSFVGPIASEQFF.